Listed below are T cell receptor beta chains from one sample, sequenced in a study of shared clonotypes between healthy human individuals. Clones were read by immunoSEQ multiplex PCR, and TCRdb kept only the in-frame ones, dropping some. The sample lists approximately 500,000 clones; more than 65% were seen once. The sequenced sample was PBMCs. Source of these receptors: a woman in her thirties or forties in good health. Some clones in this sample may be carry-over from other donors' samples. Each CDR3 is given with its conserved first and last residue. The D gene is left open where the match is weak. Size is stated for part of the rows, as once, few or many counts, or as a class when the clone is expanded.

D	J	V	size	DNA	CDR3
.	TRBJ1-1	TRBV5-4	.	TGTGCCAGCAGGCTACGGGCACAGGGAGACACTGAAGCTTTCTTT	CASRLRAQGDTEAFF
.	TRBJ2-5	TRBV21-1	.	TGTGCCAGCAGCAAAGCGCCGACAGCGTGGGAGACCCAGTACTTC	CASSKAPTAWETQYF
.	TRBJ1-4	TRBV5-1	.	TGCGCCAGCAGCCCCGCGAACCCGATCCAGGAAAAACTGTTTTTT	CASSPANPIQEKLFF
.	TRBJ1-1	TRBV19	.	TGTGCCAGTAGTATAGAAGGGTGGGCTGAAGCTTTCTTT	CASSIEGWAEAFF
TRBD2	TRBJ2-2	TRBV7-9	.	TGTGCCAGCAGCAAGCCATCTAGCGGGGGCACGAACACCGGGGAGCTGTTTTTT	CASSKPSSGGTNTGELFF
.	TRBJ1-1	TRBV25-1	once	TGTGCCAGCAGCCCGGGGACTGGGGCTGAAGCTTTCTTT	CASSPGTGAEAFF
.	TRBJ1-1	TRBV10-3	many	TGTGCCACCCTAGGGCAGGGAATGAACACTGAAGCTTTCTTT	CATLGQGMNTEAFF
TRBD2	TRBJ2-1	TRBV7-2	.	TGTGCCAGCAGCTTAGAACTAGCGGGAGGATTCAATGAGCAGTTCTTC	CASSLELAGGFNEQFF
TRBD1	TRBJ2-7	TRBV28	once	TGTGCCAGCAGTCGGACAGGGCGTAGCTCCTACGAGCAGTACTTC	CASSRTGRSSYEQYF
.	TRBJ2-7	TRBV30	.	TGTGCCTGGAGTGTATTGGAGATCCCGACCTCCTACGAGCAGTACTTC	CAWSVLEIPTSYEQYF
.	TRBJ2-4	TRBV18	once	TGTGCCAGCTCACTCGGGGAGAGCATGATCAAAAACATTCAGTACTTC	CASSLGESMIKNIQYF
.	TRBJ2-7	TRBV19	.	TGTGCCAGTAGGTTCCGGGACGGAACCTACGAGCAGTACTTC	CASRFRDGTYEQYF
.	TRBJ2-5	TRBV7-2	.	TGTGCCAGCAGCTTAGGGACAGTGCCGTACTTC	CASSLGTVPYF
TRBD2	TRBJ2-3	TRBV5-6	.	TGTGCCAGCAGCTTCGGGCTAGCGGGAGGGCTAGATACGCAGTATTTT	CASSFGLAGGLDTQYF
.	TRBJ2-4	TRBV11-1	.	TGTGCCAGCAGCCCCCGCCGAGGATACTCACGAAACATTCAGTACTTC	CASSPRRGYSRNIQYF
TRBD2	TRBJ2-1	TRBV19	many	TGTGCCAGTAGTCTCGCGGGACTAGCCTACAATGAGCAGTTCTTC	CASSLAGLAYNEQFF
.	TRBJ1-1	TRBV10-2	.	TGCGCCAGCACCAAAGACAGACTGAACACTGAAGCTTTCTTT	CASTKDRLNTEAFF
TRBD1	TRBJ2-7	TRBV5-1	.	TGCGCCAGCAGCAGCAGCCAGGGGGCTGTGCAGTACTTC	CASSSSQGAVQYF
.	TRBJ2-6	TRBV25-1	.	TGTGCCAGCAGAGGGCAAACCGGGGCCAACGTCCTGACTTTC	CASRGQTGANVLTF
.	TRBJ2-3	TRBV5-4	.	TGTGCCAGCAGCTTGTACACAGGCACAGATACGCAGTATTTT	CASSLYTGTDTQYF
.	TRBJ2-2	TRBV2	.	TGTGCCAGCAGTGAGTCGGCATCCGGGGAGCTGTTTTTT	CASSESASGELFF
.	TRBJ1-4	TRBV2	once	TGTGCCAGCTACCCCCGGGGCCTCACTACCGAAAAACTGTTTTTT	CASYPRGLTTEKLFF
.	TRBJ2-7	TRBV11-2	.	TGTGCCAGCAGCTTATGGGGCTACGAGCAGTACTTC	CASSLWGYEQYF
TRBD1	TRBJ2-2	TRBV18	.	TGTGCCAGCTCACCCATGCAGGGGGCAGCCGGGGAGCTGTTTTTT	CASSPMQGAAGELFF
TRBD2	TRBJ2-3	TRBV2	.	TGTGCCAGCCTCCTAGCGGGAGGTTTGCGCACAGATACGCAGTATTTT	CASLLAGGLRTDTQYF
.	TRBJ2-3	TRBV2	.	TGTGCCAGCAGTGGGGACTTCTCAGATACGCAGTATTTT	CASSGDFSDTQYF
.	TRBJ1-1	TRBV13	.	TGTGCCAGCAGTAAAGAAACAGGGAGTAGGGAAGCTTTCTTT	CASSKETGSREAFF
.	TRBJ2-6	TRBV5-6	once	TGTGCCAGCAGCTTGTTGGACAGTGTGCCCTCTGGGGCCAACGTCCTGACTTTC	CASSLLDSVPSGANVLTF
TRBD2	TRBJ2-3	TRBV5-6	.	TGTGCCAGCAGCTTGTTGTCTAGCGGGAGTGGCACAGATACGCAGTATTTT	CASSLLSSGSGTDTQYF
.	TRBJ1-1	TRBV19	.	TGTGCCAGCAGACTAGGGATGGGGAACACTGAAGCTTTCTTT	CASRLGMGNTEAFF
.	TRBJ2-3	TRBV7-3	.	TGTGCCAGCAGCTTAGGCCGTACTAGCACAGATACGCAGTATTTT	CASSLGRTSTDTQYF
TRBD2	TRBJ2-1	TRBV2	.	TGTGCCAGCACTAGAGCGACTAGCGGGAAAAATGAGCAGTTCTTC	CASTRATSGKNEQFF
TRBD2	TRBJ2-7	TRBV4-1	.	TGCGCCAGCAGCCAAGGAGGAGTAGCGGGAGCCTACGAGCAGTACTTC	CASSQGGVAGAYEQYF
.	TRBJ1-2	TRBV28	.	TGTGCCAGCAGAGGTTCGGAGTCAGGGGCCACCTTC	CASRGSESGATF
.	TRBJ1-1	TRBV11-1	.	TGTGCCAGCATGCAGGGTTTGTCTCGTGACACTGAAGCTTTCTTT	CASMQGLSRDTEAFF
.	TRBJ2-2	TRBV12-5	.	TGTGCTAGTGGTTTGTCTCCCGGGACTCTAAACACCGGGGAGCTGTTTTTT	CASGLSPGTLNTGELFF
.	TRBJ2-1	TRBV7-6	.	TGTGCGACGGGCAAAGGGAACAATGAGCAGTTCTTC	CATGKGNNEQFF
.	TRBJ1-4	TRBV2	many	TGTGTTTCTGGGGTGGATGAAAAACTGTTTTTT	CVSGVDEKLFF
.	TRBJ2-5	TRBV18	.	TGTGCCAGCTCACCCCGCCGGGACGAGACCCAGTACTTC	CASSPRRDETQYF
.	TRBJ2-7	TRBV6-1	.	TGTGCCAGCAGCGTCAGTAGCTCCTACGAGCAGTACTTC	CASSVSSSYEQYF
.	TRBJ2-3	TRBV18	once	TGTGCCAGCAATCAGAATATAGGGAGCACAGATACGCAGTATTTT	CASNQNIGSTDTQYF
TRBD2	TRBJ2-1	TRBV7-9	.	TGTGCCAGCAGCTCACTAGCGGGAGATGGTGAGCAGTTCTTC	CASSSLAGDGEQFF
.	TRBJ2-1	TRBV6-1	.	TGTGCCAGCACCCCGGACTATAGCAATGAGCAGTTCTTC	CASTPDYSNEQFF
TRBD2	TRBJ2-5	TRBV20-1	.	TGTCATGGCGGGGGGGAGACCCAGTACTTC	CHGGGETQYF
TRBD1	TRBJ1-4	TRBV6-5	.	TGTGCCAGCAGTTACTCGGGACAGGGAGTTTATGAAAAACTGTTTTTT	CASSYSGQGVYEKLFF
TRBD2	TRBJ2-7	TRBV30	.	TGTGCCTGGAGTGCTAGGTCTAGCGGGATATACGAGCAGTACTTC	CAWSARSSGIYEQYF
.	TRBJ2-2	TRBV7-3	.	TGTGCCAGCAGCTCCACACCACTAGCAGACGGGGAGCTGTTTTTT	CASSSTPLADGELFF
.	TRBJ2-7	TRBV5-5	once	TGTGCCAGCAGCTTACAACACGGCTCCTACGAGCAGTACTTC	CASSLQHGSYEQYF
TRBD1	TRBJ1-2	TRBV7-9	once	TGTGCCAGCAGATCACGACAGGGGGCTCACTATGGCTACACCTTC	CASRSRQGAHYGYTF
.	TRBJ2-7	TRBV29-1	.	TGCAGCGTTGAAGGGGCGGTTCAACAGCGCTACGAGCAGTACTTC	CSVEGAVQQRYEQYF
.	TRBJ1-1	TRBV5-1	.	TGCGCCAGCAGCTTGGGGGCTTCGGACACTGAAGCTTTCTTT	CASSLGASDTEAFF
.	TRBJ1-5	TRBV10-3	few	TGTGCCATCAGTACACTTAGCAATCAGCCCCAGCATTTT	CAISTLSNQPQHF
TRBD1	TRBJ1-2	TRBV7-2	.	TGTGCCAGCAGCTTTAGGACAGGGGACGGCTACACCTTC	CASSFRTGDGYTF
TRBD2	TRBJ2-2	TRBV10-3	.	TGTGCCATCACAGAACTCAGGCTAGCGGGAGATACGGTAACTGGGGAGCTGTTTTTT	CAITELRLAGDTVTGELFF
.	TRBJ2-1	TRBV29-1	.	TGCAGCGTTGAATCCCCTGCTAACCCTGCGCGAGTTACATTGGCCTCCTACAATGAGCAGTTCTTC	CSVESPANPARVTLASYNEQFF
TRBD2	TRBJ2-1	TRBV6-1	.	TGTGCCAGCAGTGAAAGCGGGAGGGCCGTCGGTGAGCAGTTCTTC	CASSESGRAVGEQFF
.	TRBJ2-7	TRBV28	.	TGTGCCAGCAGACGTACAGGGATCAACGAGCAGTACTTC	CASRRTGINEQYF
.	TRBJ2-3	TRBV6-1	.	TGTGCCAGCAGTGCTACAGGCCCAGATACGCAGTATTTT	CASSATGPDTQYF
TRBD2	TRBJ2-1	TRBV19	.	TGTGCCAGTAGTATTGGGACTAGCGGGACCAATGAGCAGTTCTTC	CASSIGTSGTNEQFF